These T cell receptor beta chains were read from a single sample in a study of shared clonotypes between healthy human individuals. Method: immunoSEQ multiplex PCR; TCRdb's copy keeps in-frame clones and lacks some. The sample includes about 2.2 million clones, 93% seen only once; the top ten take about 1.7%. Sequences were obtained from naive CD8+ T cells from PBMCs. These receptors originate from a man aged 18-30 years in good health. Some clones in this sample may be carry-over from other donors' samples. The CDR3 runs from the conserved cysteine through the conserved F or W. The order of the fields is D gene, clone size, CDR3 length, J gene, V gene, CDR3 DNA, CDR3 protein. A D gene is named only where the DNA matches it firmly. Clone size appears in some rows only: once, few, many, or a class for an expanded clone.

>.|.|14|TRBJ1-2|TRBV7-9
TGTGCCAGCACCCCTCTGGACCGGGACTATGGCTACACCTTC
CASTPLDRDYGYTF
>.|.|16|TRBJ2-3|TRBV28
TGTGCCAGCAGATCTTTGCGGGACTTCTACACAGATACGCAGTATTTT
CASRSLRDFYTDTQYF
>TRBD2|.|18|TRBJ2-1|TRBV9
TGTGCCAGCAGCGTAACCCCATTCACTAGCGGGAGTGGGAATGAGCAGTTCTTC
CASSVTPFTSGSGNEQFF
>TRBD1|.|17|TRBJ2-2|TRBV7-9
TGTGCCAGCAGCTTCACAATGACAGGGGTACTGGCCGGGGAGCTGTTTTTT
CASSFTMTGVLAGELFF
>TRBD2|.|15|TRBJ2-6|TRBV19
TGTGCCAGTATGCCCCGGGGGGGTGGGGCCAACGTCCTGACTTTC
CASMPRGGGANVLTF
>TRBD1|.|16|TRBJ2-1|TRBV11-2
TGTGCCAGCAGCTTAGCTGCCAGGGGGCTGCACAATGAGCAGTTCTTC
CASSLAARGLHNEQFF
>TRBD1|.|12|TRBJ2-7|TRBV29-1
TGCAGCGTGAGGGACAGTACCTACGAGCAGTACTTC
CSVRDSTYEQYF
>.|.|14|TRBJ2-7|TRBV7-9
TGTGCCAGCAGCTCCCAATCTCTACCCTACGAGCAGTACTTC
CASSSQSLPYEQYF
>TRBD2|.|17|TRBJ2-3|TRBV28
TGTGCCAGCAGTGCCGGGACTAGCTTGGTTCTCGCAGATACGCAGTATTTT
CASSAGTSLVLADTQYF
>TRBD2|.|17|TRBJ2-7|TRBV7-9
TGTGCCAGCAGCTCGTCTAGCGGGAGGGCCGTAACCTACGAGCAGTACTTC
CASSSSSGRAVTYEQYF
>TRBD2|once|16|TRBJ2-3|TRBV27
TGTGCCAGCAGTCGTAAAAACGGACTAGCCAAAGATACGCAGTATTTT
CASSRKNGLAKDTQYF
>.|.|16|TRBJ1-2|TRBV5-6
TGTGCCAGCAGCGCCGGCGGGGGCTACACTAACTATGGCTACACCTTC
CASSAGGGYTNYGYTF
>.|.|15|TRBJ2-1|TRBV5-1
TGCGCCAGCAGCCAGAACCTCCCCCTCTACAATGAGCAGTTCTTC
CASSQNLPLYNEQFF
>TRBD2|.|16|TRBJ2-1|TRBV5-6
TGTGCCAGCAGCTTATTAGCGGGGAGGGCCTACAATGAGCAGTTCTTC
CASSLLAGRAYNEQFF
>TRBD1|.|15|TRBJ1-1|TRBV5-1
TGCGCCAGCAGCAGCAAACAGGGGATGAACACTGAAGCTTTCTTT
CASSSKQGMNTEAFF
>TRBD1|.|16|TRBJ1-5|TRBV7-2
TGTGCCAGCAGCTTAGCAGCAGGGACAGGCAATCAGCCCCAGCATTTT
CASSLAAGTGNQPQHF
>.|.|17|TRBJ2-7|TRBV4-3
TGCGCCAGCAGCCAAGACTATCGTTATCGGCTAGCCTACGAGCAGTACTTC
CASSQDYRYRLAYEQYF
>TRBD2|.|16|TRBJ2-3|TRBV29-1
TGCAGCGTTGAACACGGACTAGCGGGAGTAATAGATACGCAGTATTTT
CSVEHGLAGVIDTQYF
>.|.|15|TRBJ2-1|TRBV6-5
TGTGCCAGCAGCCAAGACCAGAGCTCCTACAATGAGCAGTTCTTC
CASSQDQSSYNEQFF
>.|.|14|TRBJ2-3|TRBV6-5
TGTGCCAGCAGGAAGGGAGTAAGCACAGATACGCAGTATTTT
CASRKGVSTDTQYF
>.|.|15|TRBJ1-2|TRBV4-3
TGCGCCAGCAGCCAAGATGCCGGCAGGATCTATGGCTACACCTTC
CASSQDAGRIYGYTF
>TRBD2|.|16|TRBJ2-7|TRBV27
TGTGCCAGCAGTTCCCACCGGGACTACGGATACTACGAGCAGTACTTC
CASSSHRDYGYYEQYF
>TRBD2|.|16|TRBJ2-2|TRBV29-1
TGCAGCGTTACCGGACTAGCGGGAGTTTTTCCCGGGGAGCTGTTTTTT
CSVTGLAGVFPGELFF
>TRBD2|.|16|TRBJ2-7|TRBV7-6
TGTGCCAGCAGCTTTGTAGCGGGAGGGCGGTCCAGCGAGCAGTACTTC
CASSFVAGGRSSEQYF
>.|.|15|TRBJ2-7|TRBV4-3
TGCGCCAGCAGCCAAGTATCTCGAGCCATCGACGAGCAGTACTTC
CASSQVSRAIDEQYF
>.|.|14|TRBJ2-7|TRBV6-5
TGTGCCAGCAGCCAGGGAGGAGGATCCTACGAGCAGTACTTC
CASSQGGGSYEQYF
>.|.|14|TRBJ2-7|TRBV7-9
TGTGCCAGCAGCCCTGGGGGCGGAGACTACGAGCAGTACTTC
CASSPGGGDYEQYF
>.|.|16|TRBJ2-3|TRBV7-3
TGTGCCAGCAGCTTAAATGGGCGGGAACAAATTGGAACGCAGTATTTT
CASSLNGREQIGTQYF
>.|.|13|TRBJ2-7|TRBV12-5
TGTGCTAGTGGTTTGGTACCGGGAGAGGAGCCCCACTTC
CASGLVPGEEPHF
>TRBD1|once|15|TRBJ2-5|TRBV5-1
TGCGCCAGCATCCCGGGACAGGGGCCCGCCACAGGCCAGTACTTC
CASIPGQGPATGQYF
>.|few|16|TRBJ1-1|TRBV19
TGTGCCAGTAGCATAGAAAACACAGGTTGGAACACTGAAGCTTTCTTT
CASSIENTGWNTEAFF
>TRBD2|.|20|TRBJ2-1|TRBV7-3
TGTGCCAGCAGCAAACCCCCGGGACTAGCGGGACCCAGCTCCTACAATGAGCAGTTCTTC
CASSKPPGLAGPSSYNEQFF
>TRBD2|.|15|TRBJ2-1|TRBV9
TGTGCCAGCAGCGAAAGCGGGAGTGTCTACAATGAGCAGTTCTTC
CASSESGSVYNEQFF
>.|.|13|TRBJ2-1|TRBV7-6
TGTGCCAGCAGCTTAGACGGCGGTGGTGAGCAGTTCTTC
CASSLDGGGEQFF
>.|.|16|TRBJ2-1|TRBV7-2
TGTGCCAGCAGCTTAGTGGGGGGTCCCTCTTACAATGAGCAGTTCTTC
CASSLVGGPSYNEQFF
>.|.|21|TRBJ2-7|TRBV1
TGCACCAGCAGCCAAAGGGGCAGTAAGCCTAGCGGGAGGTCCCGCTCCTACGAGCAGTACTTC
CTSSQRGSKPSGRSRSYEQYF
>.|.|15|TRBJ1-2|TRBV7-9
TGTGCCAGCAGCTCGACAGGCTCAGCTAACTATGGCTACACCTTC
CASSSTGSANYGYTF
>.|.|14|TRBJ2-1|TRBV27
TGTGCCAGCAGTTTATCTCAGGGACGGAATGAGCAGTTCTTC
CASSLSQGRNEQFF
>TRBD2|.|17|TRBJ2-1|TRBV4-3
TGCGCCAGCAGCTCCCGAGGACTAGCGGAACTCCACAATGAGCAGTTCTTC
CASSSRGLAELHNEQFF
>TRBD1|.|15|TRBJ1-2|TRBV5-1
TGCGCCAGCAGCTTCCGGGACAGAATACGCTATGGCTACACCTTC
CASSFRDRIRYGYTF
>TRBD1|.|13|TRBJ2-7|TRBV2
TGTGCCAGCAAAGGACAGGGGGCGAGGGAGCAGTACTTC
CASKGQGAREQYF
>TRBD2|.|13|TRBJ2-5|TRBV7-9
TGTGCCCGGGGGGGAGCGGCACAAGAGACCCAGTACTTC
CARGGAAQETQYF
>.|.|16|TRBJ2-3|TRBV7-2
TGTGCCAGCAGCTTAGTTGGTTTGGCCTACACAGATACGCAGTATTTT
CASSLVGLAYTDTQYF
>.|once|13|TRBJ2-1|TRBV5-1
TGCGCCAGCAGCACGGGACCGAAAAATGAGCAGTTCTTC
CASSTGPKNEQFF
>.|.|16|TRBJ2-7|TRBV15
TGTGCCACCAGCAGAGTGTGGACTCCAAGCTCCTACGAGCAGTACTTC
CATSRVWTPSSYEQYF
>TRBD1|once|19|TRBJ2-6|TRBV5-1
TGCGCCAGCAGCCCAACTCCGGGACAGGGCTACTCTGGGGCCAACGTCCTGACTTTC
CASSPTPGQGYSGANVLTF
>.|.|12|TRBJ2-7|TRBV19
TGTGCCAGTAGTAAGGGACTTTACGAGCAGTACTTC
CASSKGLYEQYF
>.|.|12|TRBJ1-1|TRBV6-5
TGTGCCAGCAGCCGAGCGAACACTGAAGCTTTCTTT
CASSRANTEAFF
>.|.|14|TRBJ2-1|TRBV7-9
TGTGCCAGCAGTCCACCTTGGCGCCCCGATGAGCAGTTCTTC
CASSPPWRPDEQFF
>TRBD2|.|14|TRBJ2-1|TRBV28
TGTGCCAGCAGTGCACCCGGGACTACCAATGAGCAGTTCTTC
CASSAPGTTNEQFF